The present entry profiles one T cell receptor beta chain with its context. Time point noted: healthy volunteer bleed at 2 weeks. Unseparated into fractions, whole blood served as the source from which total RNA was extracted. The data stem from a study of human T cells and chemical hapten exposure. Study as a whole: TCR yields per sample varied, mainly owing to small pooled library volume differences.

Via MiXCR, TCRdb re-called the RACE reads, giving one row per CDR3 protein. The sample yields around 130,000 distinct CDR3 sequences, around 8.2% seen once. The CDR3 has 11 amino acids. Trimming removed 1 base from V and 15 bases from J; junction bases left unmatched: 1. The specimen was whole blood. The chain has TRBV12-3 or TRBV12-4 and TRBJ2-1; 9 nucleotides agree with TRBD1. This TCR came from a male donor in good health. Some clones in this sample may be carry-over from other donors' samples. CDR3 bases: TGTGCCAGCAGTTTAGGGGACAGGGCGTTCTTC. Its translation is CASSLGDRAFF.